These 15 T cell receptor beta chains originate from one sample sequenced in a study of CD8+ T cells in alopecia areata. Once RNA had been extracted, it was reverse transcribed into cDNA to act as the sequencing template. Some clones are missing from TCRdb's copy, which holds only in-frame ones; the method was immunoSEQ multiplex PCR. The sample contains some 200,000 clones, around three fifths of which appear only once. Treatment: oral pan-JAK inhibitor, 5-10 mg twice daily. The starting material was CD4+ T cells sorted from blood, obtained at week 4, from a patient treated with tofacitinib. These receptors were taken from a human donor with alopecia areata.

The chain recombines TRBV25-1 with TRBJ1-2, with D uncertain. Per germline, CDR1 MGHDK and CDR2 SYGVNS. V was cut by 4 bases and J by 0 bases, with 9 bases left in between. The CDR3 is made up of 14 amino acids. Written as DNA, the CDR3 is TGTGCCAGCAGTGGAGTCCAAACTAACTATGGCTACACCTTC. Translating it yields CASSGVQTNYGYTF.

The chain is built from TRBV6-1 and TRBJ1-4; the D is unclear. V dropped 4 bases and J dropped 8 bases, with 14 bases sitting between them. The CDR3 has 14 amino acids. Germline values: CDR1 MNHNS, CDR2 SASEGT. CDR3 amino acids: CASSAKHSGEKLFF. The CDR3 DNA follows: TGTGCCAGCAGTGCCAAGCACAGCGGGGAAAAACTGTTTTTT.

The chain carries TRBV19 and TRBJ1-2, with 10 nucleotides matching TRBD1. The length of the CDR3 is 14 residues. The germline V gene has CDR1 LNHDA and CDR2 SQIVND (reference sequence). V shed 6 bases, J shed 2 bases, and the junction held 3 bases outside the gene matches. In nucleotides, the CDR3 is TGTGCCAGTAGACTGGGACAGGGGAACTATGGCTACACCTTC. It codes for CASRLGQGNYGYTF.

The rearrangement uses TRBV29-1 and TRBJ2-3, with 9 bases that match TRBD1. Germline-derived CDR1 and CDR2 are SQVTM and ANQGSEA. The CDR3 extends over 15 amino acids. With V trimmed by 5 bases and J by 1 base, 7 bases remained unmatched. The CDR3 spells CSVYGTGIRTDTQYF. Here the CDR3 DNA reads TGCAGCGTTTACGGGACAGGGATACGCACAGATACGCAGTATTTT.

This sequence joins TRBV18 and TRBJ1-3; D ambiguous. The V end was cut by 3 bases, the J end by 0 bases, with 15 bases between. Germline V lookup: CDR1 KGHSH, CDR2 LQKENI. The CDR3 is 17 amino acids. CDR3 in DNA: TGTGCCAGCTCACCCACGGAGGCTCGCGTCTCTGGAAACACCATATATTTT. Protein product: CASSPTEARVSGNTIYF.

V gene TRBV30 combines with J gene TRBJ1-4; 8 nucleotides line up with TRBD1. J gave up 7 bases and V 5 bases, and 6 bases lay outside the gene matches. The CDR3 length is 13 residues. Germline V gene data show CDR1 as GTSNPN and CDR2 as SVGIG (reference sequence). The CDR3 loop is CAWEGQESEKLFF. The CDR3 DNA reads TGTGCCTGGGAGGGACAGGAGAGTGAAAAACTGTTTTTT.

For the CDR3, the DNA is TGTGCCAGTAGTATCCAGCGCAATCAGCCCCAGCATTTT. Protein product: CASSIQRNQPQHF. V gene TRBV19 combines with J gene TRBJ1-5; no clear D gene. The CDR3 loop spans 13 amino acids. The germline gives CDR1 LNHDA, CDR2 SQIVND (reference sequence). V lost 3 bases and J 2 bases, leaving 5 bases between the germline ends.

The chain combines TRBV5-1 with TRBJ1-6; D is ambiguous. This CDR3 is built from 14 residues. The V end was cut by 0 bases, the J end by 8 bases, with 9 bases between. The germline V gene encodes CDR1 SGHRS and CDR2 YFSETQ. CDR3 residues: CASSLDPEDSPLHF. For the CDR3, the DNA is TGCGCCAGCAGCTTGGACCCCGAGGATTCACCCCTCCACTTT.

The rearrangement links TRBV29-1 to TRBJ2-7; D gene unclear. V lost 6 bases to trimming and J lost 5 bases, with 17 bases between them. This CDR3 region has 13 residues. CDR1 and CDR2 from the germline V gene are SQVTM and ANQGSEA. The CDR3 nucleotides are TGCAGCGTCGTTCCTCACTCTAGGAACGAGCAGTACTTC. Translating gives CSVVPHSRNEQYF.

The chain employs TRBV6-1 and TRBJ2-5; D gene uncertain. The ends were cut back, 8 bases at V and 5 bases at J, with 6 bases in the middle. The CDR3 is 10 residues long. Germline loops: CDR1 MNHNS, CDR2 SASEGT. CDR3 sequence: CASWLETQYF. The CDR3 coding sequence is TGTGCCAGCTGGCTGGAGACCCAGTACTTC.

The chain is built from TRBV30 and TRBJ1-1; D remains unclear. Germline CDR1 GTSNPN, CDR2 SVGIG (reference sequence). Between the trimmed V and J ends, which lost 5 bases and 0 bases, there was a span of 7 bases. The CDR3 length is 12 residues. The CDR3 here is CAWGPLNTEAFF. CDR3 sequence (DNA): TGTGCCTGGGGGCCCCTGAACACTGAAGCTTTCTTT.

The CDR3 DNA reads as TGTGCCAGTAACAGGGAGGCCCTAGATGAGCAGTTCTTC. It encodes CASNREALDEQFF. V and J are TRBV9 and TRBJ2-1; D tentatively reads TRBD1 or TRBD2 (6 bases each). There are 13 residues in the CDR3. V lost 8 bases and J 8 bases, leaving 17 bases between the germline ends. CDR1 and CDR2 from the germline V gene are SGDLS and YYNGEE.

The chain combines TRBV7-9 with TRBJ2-7; D is tentatively TRBD1 or TRBD2 (5 bases each). Between the trimmed V and J ends, which lost 4 bases and 2 bases, there was a span of 12 bases. The germline CDR1 and CDR2 sequences are SEHNR and FQNEAQ (reference sequence). This CDR3 is 14 amino acids long. CDR3 amino acids: CASSSPGPPYEQYF. DNA of the CDR3: TGTGCCAGCAGCTCACCGGGGCCCCCCTACGAGCAGTACTTC.

This clone counts as medium-sized. At one end, the junction sequence differs from germline, possibly due to a read error. The J gene is TRBJ1-6, the V gene TRBV5-1; no firm D call. Germline V gene sequence: CDR1 SGHRS, CDR2 YFSETQ. The CDR3 consists of 13 residues. The CDR3 region has the DNA TGCGCCAGCAGCCCAATGAATAACTCACCCCTCCACTTT. It translates to CASSPMNNSPLHF.

The chain uses TRBV30 and TRBJ2-1; D might be TRBD1 or TRBD2, each matching 5 bases. Trimming removed 4 bases from V and 0 bases from J, with 13 bases in between. The CDR3 spans 15 residues. Per the germline V gene, CDR1 is GTSNPN and CDR2 is SVGIG (reference sequence). The CDR3 sequence: CAWTTGPSSYNEQFF. The CDR3 DNA is TGTGCCTGGACGACGGGGCCTAGCTCCTACAATGAGCAGTTCTTC.